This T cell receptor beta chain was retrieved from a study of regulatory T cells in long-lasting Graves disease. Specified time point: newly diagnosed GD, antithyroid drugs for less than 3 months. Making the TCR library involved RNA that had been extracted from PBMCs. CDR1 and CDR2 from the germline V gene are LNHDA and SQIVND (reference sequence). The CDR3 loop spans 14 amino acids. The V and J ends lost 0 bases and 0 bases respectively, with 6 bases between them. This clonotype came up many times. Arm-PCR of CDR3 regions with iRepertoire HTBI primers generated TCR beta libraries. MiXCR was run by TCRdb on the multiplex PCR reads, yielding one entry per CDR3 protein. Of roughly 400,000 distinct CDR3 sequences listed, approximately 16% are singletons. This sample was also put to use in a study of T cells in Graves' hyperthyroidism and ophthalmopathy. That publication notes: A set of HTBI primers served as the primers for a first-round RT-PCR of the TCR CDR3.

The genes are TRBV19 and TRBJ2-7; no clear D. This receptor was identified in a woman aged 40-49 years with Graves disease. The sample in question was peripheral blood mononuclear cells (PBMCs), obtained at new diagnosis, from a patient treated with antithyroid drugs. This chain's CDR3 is CASSIDTFSYEQYF. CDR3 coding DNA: TGTGCCAGTAGTATAGATACATTCTCCTACGAGCAGTACTTC.